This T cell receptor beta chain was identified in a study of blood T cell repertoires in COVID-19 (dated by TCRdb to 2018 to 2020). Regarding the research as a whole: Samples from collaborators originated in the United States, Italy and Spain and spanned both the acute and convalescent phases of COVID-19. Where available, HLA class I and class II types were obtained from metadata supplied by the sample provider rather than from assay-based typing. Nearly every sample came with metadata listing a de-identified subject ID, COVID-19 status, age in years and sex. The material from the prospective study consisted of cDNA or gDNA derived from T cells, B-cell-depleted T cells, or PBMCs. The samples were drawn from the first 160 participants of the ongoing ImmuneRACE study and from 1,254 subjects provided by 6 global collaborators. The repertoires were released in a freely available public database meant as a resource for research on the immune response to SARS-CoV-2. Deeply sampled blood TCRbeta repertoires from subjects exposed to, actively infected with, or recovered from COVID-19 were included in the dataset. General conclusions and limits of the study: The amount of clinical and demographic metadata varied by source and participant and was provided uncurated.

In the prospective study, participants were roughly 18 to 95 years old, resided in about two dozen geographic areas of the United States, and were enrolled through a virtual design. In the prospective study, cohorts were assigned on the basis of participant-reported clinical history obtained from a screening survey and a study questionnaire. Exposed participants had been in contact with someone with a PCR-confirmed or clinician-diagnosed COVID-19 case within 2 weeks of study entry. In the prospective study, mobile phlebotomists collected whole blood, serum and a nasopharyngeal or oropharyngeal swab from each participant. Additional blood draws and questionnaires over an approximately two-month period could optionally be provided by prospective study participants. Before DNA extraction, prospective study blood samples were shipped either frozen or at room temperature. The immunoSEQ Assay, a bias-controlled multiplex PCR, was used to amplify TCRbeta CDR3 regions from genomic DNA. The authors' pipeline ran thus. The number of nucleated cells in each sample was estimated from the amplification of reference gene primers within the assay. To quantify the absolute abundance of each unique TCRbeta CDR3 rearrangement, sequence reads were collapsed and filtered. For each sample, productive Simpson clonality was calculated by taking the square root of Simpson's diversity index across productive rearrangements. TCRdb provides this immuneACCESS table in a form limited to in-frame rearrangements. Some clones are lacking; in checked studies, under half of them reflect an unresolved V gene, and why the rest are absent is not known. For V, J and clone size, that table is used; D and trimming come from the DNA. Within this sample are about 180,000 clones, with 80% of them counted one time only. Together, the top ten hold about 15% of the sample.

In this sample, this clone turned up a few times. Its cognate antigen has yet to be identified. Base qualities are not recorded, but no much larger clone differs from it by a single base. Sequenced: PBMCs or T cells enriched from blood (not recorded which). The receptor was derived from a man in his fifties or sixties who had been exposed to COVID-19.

Here is the DNA: TGTGCCAGCAGTCCGTGGACTTTTCAGCCCCAGCATTTT. This encodes CASSPWTFQPQHF. This chain is built from TRBV27 and TRBJ1-5, with no D gene named confidently. Taken from cysteine to phenylalanine, the CDR3 has 13 residues. Just CDR3 DNA is preserved here, 39 bases in frame from base 1. Based on the germline V gene (reference sequence), the CDR1 and CDR2 sequences are MNHEY and SMNVEV. The junction shows trimming of 5 bases on V and 6 bases on J, plus 11 bases between the germline ends.